One sample yielded the 9 T cell receptor beta chains listed below, sequenced in a study of molecular identifiers for immune sequencing clone quantification. A single record per CDR3 protein comes from TCRdb applying MiXCR to the PCR reads. The table includes about 320,000 distinct CDR3 sequences, 20% to 25% detected once. The specimen sequenced was naive CD8+ T cells from blood, with Jurkat cell RNA spiked in. Stated subset: FACS-sorted CD8+CD4-CCR7+CD45RA+ naive T cells. The source is a human donor in good health. Some libraries in this study had Jurkat cell RNA spiked in.

A few counts support this clonotype. The chain couples TRBV4-1 to TRBJ1-2, with 9 bases lining up with TRBD1. Germline V lookup: CDR1 MGHRA, CDR2 YSYEKL. This CDR3 has 15 amino acids. V dropped 0 bases and J dropped 5; count of bases not matched to a gene: 4. The CDR3 DNA sequence: TGCGCCAGCAGCCAAGATGCGGGACAGGGATATGGCTACACCTTC. The encoded protein is CASSQDAGQGYGYTF.

This clonotype was found many times. The gene calls are TRBV14 and TRBJ2-3; 8 bases are a match to TRBD1. V trimming: 0 bases; J trimming: 3 bases; junction bases outside the gene matches: 8. CDR1 is SGHDN and CDR2 is FVKESK in the germline V gene. The CDR3 spans 17 residues. The CDR3 region has the DNA TGTGCCAGCAGCCAAGATTCGGCGACAGGGGTGACAGATACGCAGTATTTT. It encodes CASSQDSATGVTDTQYF.

This clonotype was observed at least ten times. As DNA, the CDR3 is TGTGCCAGCAGTTTTAACAGGTTGTATAGCAATCAGCCCCAGCATTTT. Translating it yields CASSFNRLYSNQPQHF. The chain carries TRBV5-6 and TRBJ1-5; tentatively, D is TRBD1 (5 bases). The CDR3 totals 16 residues. Looked up from germline, CDR1 is SGHDT and CDR2 is YYEEEE. V lost 5 bases, J lost 0 bases, and 15 bases lay in between.

On this clonotype itself: A single base separates this from a much larger clone, so it may be a read error. The V and J genes are TRBV7-9 and TRBJ1-1; 10 bases are shared with TRBD1. The CDR3 runs 14 residues. Germline loops: CDR1 SEHNR, CDR2 FQNEAQ (reference sequence). The CDR3, as DNA: TGTGCCAGCAGCCCAGACAGGGGGCTGGGTGAAGCTTCCTTT. It encodes CASSPDRGLGEASF.

With regard to this clonotype: A read error may explain this, as a much larger clone is one base away. The genes are TRBV12-3 or TRBV12-4 and TRBJ2-5; D is unresolved. This CDR3 is 14 amino acids long. CDR3 nucleotides: TGTGCCAGCAGTTGGACGAGTCTCCAAGAGGCCCAGTACTTC. It translates to CASSWTSLQEAQYF.

This clonotype was counted ten times or more. In DNA form, the CDR3 reads TGCAGTGCTGCCGGACACCTGAACACTGAAGCTTTCTTT. It yields the protein CSAAGHLNTEAFF. V and J are TRBV20-1 and TRBJ1-1; the D gene is possibly TRBD1 (5 bases). Trimming took 5 bases from V and 0 from J, leaving 10 bases between them. Germline V gives CDR1 DFQATT, CDR2 SNEGSKA (reference sequence). The CDR3 extends over 13 amino acids.

Turning to this clonotype: A much larger clone is a single base away; this may be a read error. The chain recombines TRBV28 with TRBJ2-7, with D possibly being TRBD1 (6 bases). The CDR3 loop spans 13 amino acids. V was pared by 6 bases and J by 5 bases, with 14 bases between. Germline V gene lookup returns CDR1 MDHEN and CDR2 SYDVKM. In DNA, the CDR3 is TGTGCCAGCAGCGCCACAGGGTCCCACGAGCAGTACTTC. As protein: CASSATGSHEQYF.

This clonotype was recorded many times. The rearrangement joins TRBV15 to TRBJ2-2; tentative D call: TRBD1 (6 bases). The V gene lost 1 base and the J gene lost 0 bases, with 9 bases spanning the gap. Germline lookup yields CDR1 LNHNV and CDR2 YYDKDF (reference sequence). CDR3 size: 16 residues. CDR3 DNA: TGTGCCACCAGCAGAGTGGGACACGCGAACACCGGGGAGCTGTTTTTT. Translating it yields CATSRVGHANTGELFF.

There are many counts of this clonotype. The CDR3 DNA reads TGTGCCAGTAGTATCCTCTCTGGGGCCAACGTCCTGACTTTC. It yields the protein CASSILSGANVLTF. The gene calls are TRBV19 and TRBJ2-6; D is ambiguous. The CDR3 loop spans 14 amino acids. Germline V lookup: CDR1 LNHDA, CDR2 SQIVND (reference sequence). The V gene lost 3 bases and the J gene lost 0 bases, with 3 bases spanning the gap.